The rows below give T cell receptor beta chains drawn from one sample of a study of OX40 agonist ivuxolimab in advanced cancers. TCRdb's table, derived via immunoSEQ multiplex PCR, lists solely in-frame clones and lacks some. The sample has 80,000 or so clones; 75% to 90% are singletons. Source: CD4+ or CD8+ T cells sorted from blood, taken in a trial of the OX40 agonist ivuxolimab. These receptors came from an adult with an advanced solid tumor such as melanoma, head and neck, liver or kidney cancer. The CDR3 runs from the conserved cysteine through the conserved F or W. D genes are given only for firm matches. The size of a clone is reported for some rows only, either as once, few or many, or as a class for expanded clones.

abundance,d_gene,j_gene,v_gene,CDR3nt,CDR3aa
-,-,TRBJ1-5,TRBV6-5,TGTGCCAGCAGTTACGACAGGCTCCAGCCCCAGCATTTT,CASSYDRLQPQHF
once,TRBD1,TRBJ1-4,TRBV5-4,TGTGCCAGCAGCCCCGGGACAGGGTCTTGGAATGAAAAACTGTTTTTT,CASSPGTGSWNEKLFF
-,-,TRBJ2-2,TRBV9,TGTGCCAGCAATAAGGGCGCCGGGGAGCTGTTTTTT,CASNKGAGELFF
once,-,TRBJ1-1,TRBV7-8,TGTGCCAGCAGCCTAAGGGGGGGCACTGAAGCTTTCTTT,CASSLRGGTEAFF
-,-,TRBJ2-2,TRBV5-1,TGCGCCAGCAGCTCACAAACGAACACCGGGGAGCTGTTTTTT,CASSSQTNTGELFF
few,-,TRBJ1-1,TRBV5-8,TGTGCCAGCAGCTTGTTACGAAGCACTGAAGCTTTCTTT,CASSLLRSTEAFF
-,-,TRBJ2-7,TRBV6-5,TGTGCCAGCAGTGGGGGTAAAGGAGTCTACGAGCAGTACTTC,CASSGGKGVYEQYF
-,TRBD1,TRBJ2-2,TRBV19,TGTGCCAGTAGTATCCGGGACAGGGGGATTGCCGGGGAGCTGTTTTTT,CASSIRDRGIAGELFF
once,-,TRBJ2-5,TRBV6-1,TGTGCCATTTCGCAGGTAGACGGGGAGACCCAGTACTTC,CAISQVDGETQYF
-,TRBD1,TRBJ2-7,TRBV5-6,TGTGCCAGCAGCTTTCGAGGGACAGGGATATACGAGCAGTACTTC,CASSFRGTGIYEQYF
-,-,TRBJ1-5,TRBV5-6,TGTGCCAGCAGCTTGTACAGGGACTTCGTGAGCAATCAGCCCCAGCATTTT,CASSLYRDFVSNQPQHF
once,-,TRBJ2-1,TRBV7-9,TGTGCCAGCAGGGAATCTTACAATGAGCAGTTCTTC,CASRESYNEQFF
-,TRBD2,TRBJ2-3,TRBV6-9,TGTGCCAGCAGTCTGGCGGGGGACACAGATACGCAGTATTTT,CASSLAGDTDTQYF